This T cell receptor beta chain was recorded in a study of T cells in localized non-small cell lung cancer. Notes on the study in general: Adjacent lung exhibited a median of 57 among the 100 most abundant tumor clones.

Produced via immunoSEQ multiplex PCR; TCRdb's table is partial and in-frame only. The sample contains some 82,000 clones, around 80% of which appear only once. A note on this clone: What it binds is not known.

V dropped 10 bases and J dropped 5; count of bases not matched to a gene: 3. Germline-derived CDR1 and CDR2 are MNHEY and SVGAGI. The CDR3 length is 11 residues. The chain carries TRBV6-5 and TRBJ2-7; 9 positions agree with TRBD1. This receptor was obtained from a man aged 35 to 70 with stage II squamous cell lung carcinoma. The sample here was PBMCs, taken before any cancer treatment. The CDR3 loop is CATGQGNEQYF. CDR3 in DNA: TGTGCCACAGGACAGGGGAACGAGCAGTACTTC.